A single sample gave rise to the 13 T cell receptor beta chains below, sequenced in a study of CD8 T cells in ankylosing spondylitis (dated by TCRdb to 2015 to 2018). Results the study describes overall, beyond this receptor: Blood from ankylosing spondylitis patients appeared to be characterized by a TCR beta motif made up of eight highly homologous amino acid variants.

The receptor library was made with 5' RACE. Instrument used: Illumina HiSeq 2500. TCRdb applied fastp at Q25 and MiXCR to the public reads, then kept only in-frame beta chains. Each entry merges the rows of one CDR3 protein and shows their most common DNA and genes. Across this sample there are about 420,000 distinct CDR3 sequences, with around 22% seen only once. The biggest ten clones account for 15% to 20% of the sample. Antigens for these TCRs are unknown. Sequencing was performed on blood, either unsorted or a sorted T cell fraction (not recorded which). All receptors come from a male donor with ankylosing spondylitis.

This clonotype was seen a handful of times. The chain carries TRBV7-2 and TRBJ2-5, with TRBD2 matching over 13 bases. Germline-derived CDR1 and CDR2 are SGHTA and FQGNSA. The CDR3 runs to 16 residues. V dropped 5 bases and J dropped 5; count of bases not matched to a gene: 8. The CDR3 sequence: CASSTGLAGVGETQYF. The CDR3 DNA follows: TGTGCCAGCAGCACCGGACTAGCGGGAGTCGGGGAGACCCAGTACTTC.

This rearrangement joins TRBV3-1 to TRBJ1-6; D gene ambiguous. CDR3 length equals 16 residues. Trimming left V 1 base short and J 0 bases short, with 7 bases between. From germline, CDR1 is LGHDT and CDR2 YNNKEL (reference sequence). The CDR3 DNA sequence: TGTGCCAGCAGCCAAGTCGCAGACTCCTATAATTCACCCCTCCACTTT. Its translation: CASSQVADSYNSPLHF.

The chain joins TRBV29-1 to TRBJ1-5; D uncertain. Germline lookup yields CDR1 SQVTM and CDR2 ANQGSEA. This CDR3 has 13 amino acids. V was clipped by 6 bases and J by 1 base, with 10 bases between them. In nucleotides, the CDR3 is TGCAGCGTCCTGGAGGGAAGCAATCAGCCCCAGCATTTT. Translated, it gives CSVLEGSNQPQHF.

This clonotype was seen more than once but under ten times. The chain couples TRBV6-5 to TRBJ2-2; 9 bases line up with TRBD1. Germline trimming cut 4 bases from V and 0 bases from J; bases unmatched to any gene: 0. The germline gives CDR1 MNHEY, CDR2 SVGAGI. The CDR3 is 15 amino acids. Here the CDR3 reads CASSWDRANTGELFF. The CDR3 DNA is TGTGCCAGCAGTTGGGACAGGGCGAACACCGGGGAGCTGTTTTTT.

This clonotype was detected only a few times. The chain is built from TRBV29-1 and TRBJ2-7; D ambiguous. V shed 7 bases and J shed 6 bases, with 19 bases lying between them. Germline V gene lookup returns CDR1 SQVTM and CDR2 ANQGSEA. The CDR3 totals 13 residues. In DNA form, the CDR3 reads TGCAGCGGTTCTGCGACCGCTCCTGGCGAGCAGTACTTC. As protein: CSGSATAPGEQYF.

The CDR3 DNA sequence: TGTGCCAGCAATTTACGGAATACCGGGGAGCTGTTTTTT. This translates into CASNLRNTGELFF. This rearrangement joins TRBV2 to TRBJ2-2; D unresolved. The germline V gene has CDR1 SNHLY and CDR2 FYNNEI. Trimming took 7 bases from V and 5 from J, leaving 11 bases between them. This CDR3 is built from 13 residues.

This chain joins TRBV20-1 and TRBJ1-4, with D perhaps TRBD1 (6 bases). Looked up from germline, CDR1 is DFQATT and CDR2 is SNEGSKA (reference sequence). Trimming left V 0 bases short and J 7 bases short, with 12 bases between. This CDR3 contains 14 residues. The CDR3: CSARDTGISEKLFF. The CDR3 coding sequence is TGCAGTGCTAGAGATACAGGGATTAGTGAAAAACTGTTTTTT.

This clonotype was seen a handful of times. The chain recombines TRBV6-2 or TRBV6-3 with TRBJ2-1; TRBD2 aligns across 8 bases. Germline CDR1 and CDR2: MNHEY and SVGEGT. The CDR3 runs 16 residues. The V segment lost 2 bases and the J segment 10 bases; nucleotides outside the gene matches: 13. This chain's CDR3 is CASSYTVGRAAGEQFF. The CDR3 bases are TGTGCCAGCAGTTACACTGTCGGGAGGGCCGCGGGGGAGCAGTTCTTC.

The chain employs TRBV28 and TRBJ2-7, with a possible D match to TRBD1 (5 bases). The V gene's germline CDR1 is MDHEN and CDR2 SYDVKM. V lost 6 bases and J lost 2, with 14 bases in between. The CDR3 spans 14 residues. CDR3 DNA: TGTGCCAGCAGCGGACACCCTCCAACCTACGAGCAGTACTTC. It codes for CASSGHPPTYEQYF.

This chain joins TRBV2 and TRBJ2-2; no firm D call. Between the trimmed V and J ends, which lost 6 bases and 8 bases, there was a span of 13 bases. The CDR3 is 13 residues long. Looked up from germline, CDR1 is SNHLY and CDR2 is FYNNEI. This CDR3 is CASRPRSGGELFF. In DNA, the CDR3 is TGTGCCAGCAGGCCCAGGAGTGGAGGGGAGCTGTTTTTT.

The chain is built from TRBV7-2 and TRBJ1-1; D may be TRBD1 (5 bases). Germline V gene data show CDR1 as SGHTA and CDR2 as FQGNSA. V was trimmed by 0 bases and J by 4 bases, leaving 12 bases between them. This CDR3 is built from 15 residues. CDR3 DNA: TGTGCCAGCAGCTTAGCCCCACATAGGGGCACTGAAGCTTTCTTT. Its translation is CASSLAPHRGTEAFF.

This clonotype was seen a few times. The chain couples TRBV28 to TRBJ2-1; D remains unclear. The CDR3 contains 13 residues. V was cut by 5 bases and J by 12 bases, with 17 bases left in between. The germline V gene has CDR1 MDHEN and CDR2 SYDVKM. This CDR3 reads CASSPPGQRLQFF. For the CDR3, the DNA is TGTGCCAGCAGTCCCCCAGGCCAGCGCTTGCAGTTCTTC.

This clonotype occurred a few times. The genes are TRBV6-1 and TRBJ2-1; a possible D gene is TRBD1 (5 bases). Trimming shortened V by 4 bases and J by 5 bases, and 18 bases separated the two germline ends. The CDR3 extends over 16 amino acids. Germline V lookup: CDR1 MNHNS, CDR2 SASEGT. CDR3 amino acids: CASSAPKGQVNNEQFF. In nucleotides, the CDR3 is TGTGCCAGCAGTGCCCCTAAGGGGCAGGTTAACAATGAGCAGTTCTTC.